This T cell receptor (beta chain) was recorded in a study of beta chain features in type 1 diabetes. The sample holds a few counts of this clone. The CDR3 runs to 16 residues. CDR1 is MNHEY and CDR2 is SMNVEV in the germline V gene (reference sequence). Trimming removed 5 bases from V and 2 bases from J; junction bases left unmatched: 12. Expressed TCRB transcripts were sequenced, since all the RNA that had been isolated was reverse transcribed. The data were produced by immunoSEQ multiplex PCR, yet TCRdb's version contains in-frame clones alone and is incomplete. The table includes a few hundred thousand clones, roughly 9.6% detected once.

The chain employs TRBV27 and TRBJ2-7; 7 bases map to TRBD1. The sequencing sample was made of naive CD4+ T cells from blood. The clonotype was recovered from a woman aged 18 to 35 in good health. CDR3 amino acids: CASSPYQGVKPYEQYF. CDR3 nucleotide sequence: TGTGCCAGCAGTCCCTATCAGGGGGTGAAACCCTACGAGCAGTACTTC.